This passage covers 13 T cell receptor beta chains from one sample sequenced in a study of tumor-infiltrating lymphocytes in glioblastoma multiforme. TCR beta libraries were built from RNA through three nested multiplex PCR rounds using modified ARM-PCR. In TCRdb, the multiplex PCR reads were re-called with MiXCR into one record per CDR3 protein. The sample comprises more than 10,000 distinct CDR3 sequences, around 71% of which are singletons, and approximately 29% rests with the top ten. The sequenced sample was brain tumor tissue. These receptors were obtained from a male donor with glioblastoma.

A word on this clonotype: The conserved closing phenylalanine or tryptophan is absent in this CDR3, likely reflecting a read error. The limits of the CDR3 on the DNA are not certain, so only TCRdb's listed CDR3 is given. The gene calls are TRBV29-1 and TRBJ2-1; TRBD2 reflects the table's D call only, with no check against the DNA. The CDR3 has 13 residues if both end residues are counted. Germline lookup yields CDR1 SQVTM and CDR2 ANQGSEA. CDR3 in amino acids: CSVEQGAGEWRSH.

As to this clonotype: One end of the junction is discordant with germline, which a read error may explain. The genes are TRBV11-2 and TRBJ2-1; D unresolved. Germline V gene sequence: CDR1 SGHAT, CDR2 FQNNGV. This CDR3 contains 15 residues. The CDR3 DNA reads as TGTGCTAGCAGCCATGCTATAAGCTCCTACAATGATCAGTTCTTC. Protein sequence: CASSHAISSYNDQFF. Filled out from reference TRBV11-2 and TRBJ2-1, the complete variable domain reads EAGVAQSPRYKIIEKRQSVAFWCNPISGHATLYWYQQILGQGPKLLIQFQNNGVVDDSQLPKDRFSAERLKGVDSTLKIQPAKLEDSAVYLCASSHAISSYNDQFFGPGTRLTVL.

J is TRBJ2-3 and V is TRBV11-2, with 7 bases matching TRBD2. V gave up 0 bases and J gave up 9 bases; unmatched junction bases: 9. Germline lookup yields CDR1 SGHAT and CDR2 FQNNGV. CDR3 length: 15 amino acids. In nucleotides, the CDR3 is TGTGCCAGCAGCTTAGATAGTCGGCTAGCGGACACGCAGTATTTT. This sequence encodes CASSLDSRLADTQYF.

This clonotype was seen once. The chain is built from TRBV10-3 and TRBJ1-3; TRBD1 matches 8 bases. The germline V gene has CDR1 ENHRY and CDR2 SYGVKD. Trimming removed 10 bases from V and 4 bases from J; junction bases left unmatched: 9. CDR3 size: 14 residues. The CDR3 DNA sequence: TGTGCCACCACTAAGGACAGGGAAGGAAACACCATATATTTT. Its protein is CATTKDREGNTIYF.

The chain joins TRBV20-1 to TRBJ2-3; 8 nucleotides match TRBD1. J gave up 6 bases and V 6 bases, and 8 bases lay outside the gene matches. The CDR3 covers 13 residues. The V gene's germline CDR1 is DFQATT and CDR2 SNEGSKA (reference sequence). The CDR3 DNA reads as TGCAGTGCGCCGGGACAGGCGAGTGATACGCAGTATTTT. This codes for CSAPGQASDTQYF.

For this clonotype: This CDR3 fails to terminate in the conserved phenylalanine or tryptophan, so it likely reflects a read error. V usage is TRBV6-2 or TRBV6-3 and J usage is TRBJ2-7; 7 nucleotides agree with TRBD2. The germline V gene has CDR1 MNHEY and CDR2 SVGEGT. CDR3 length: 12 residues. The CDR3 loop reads CVSSFTGGEQYL. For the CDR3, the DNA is TGTGTCAGCAGTTTTACGGGAGGCGAGCAGTACTTA.

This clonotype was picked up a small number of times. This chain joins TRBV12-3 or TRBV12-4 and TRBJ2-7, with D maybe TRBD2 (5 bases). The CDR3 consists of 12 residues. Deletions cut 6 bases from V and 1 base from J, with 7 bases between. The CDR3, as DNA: TGTGCCAGCAGAGCGGAGTCCTACGAGCAGTACTTC. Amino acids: CASRAESYEQYF.

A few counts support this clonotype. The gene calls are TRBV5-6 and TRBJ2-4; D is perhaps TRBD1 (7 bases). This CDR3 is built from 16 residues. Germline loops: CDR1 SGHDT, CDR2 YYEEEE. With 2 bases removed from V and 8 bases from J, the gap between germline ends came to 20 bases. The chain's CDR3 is CASSFVHRGPGDIQYF. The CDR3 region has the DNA TGTGCCAGCAGCTTTGTTCACAGGGGCCCGGGGGACATTCAGTACTTC.

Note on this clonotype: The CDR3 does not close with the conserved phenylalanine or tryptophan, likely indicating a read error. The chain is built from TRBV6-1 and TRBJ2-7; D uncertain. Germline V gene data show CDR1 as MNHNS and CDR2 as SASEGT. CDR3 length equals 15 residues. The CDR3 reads CASTLNEDSANEQYL. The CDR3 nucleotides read TGTGCTAGCACCCTTAACGAGGATTCGGCGAACGAGCAGTACTTA.

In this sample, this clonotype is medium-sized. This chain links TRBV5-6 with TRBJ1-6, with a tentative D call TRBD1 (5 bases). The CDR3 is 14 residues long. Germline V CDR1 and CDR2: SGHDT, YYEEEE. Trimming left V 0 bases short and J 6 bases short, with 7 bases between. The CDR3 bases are TGTGCCAGCAGCTTGGGACAGATTAATTCACCCCTCCACTTT. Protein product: CASSLGQINSPLHF. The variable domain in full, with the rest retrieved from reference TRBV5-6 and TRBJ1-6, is DAGVTQSPTHLIKTRGQQVTLRCSPKSGHDTVSWYQQALGQGPQFIFQYYEEEERQRGNFPDRFSGHQFPNYSSELNVNALLLGDSALYLCASSLGQINSPLHFGNGTRLTVT.

The CDR3 here is CASSYRGAHYEQYF. The CDR3 DNA follows: TGTGCCAGCAGCTACCGGGGAGCCCACTACGAGCAGTACTTC. The chain links TRBV3-1 to TRBJ2-7, with TRBD2 as a possible D gene (5 bases). This CDR3 comprises 14 residues. V shed 5 bases and J shed 3 bases, with 14 bases lying between them. Germline values: CDR1 LGHDT, CDR2 YNNKEL (reference sequence).

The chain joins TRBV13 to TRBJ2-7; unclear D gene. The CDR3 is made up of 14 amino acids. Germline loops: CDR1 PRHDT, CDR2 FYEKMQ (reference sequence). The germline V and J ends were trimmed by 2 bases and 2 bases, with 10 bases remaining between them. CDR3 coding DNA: TGTGCCAGCAGCTTAAAAGGGCTAACCTACGAGCAGTACTTC. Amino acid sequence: CASSLKGLTYEQYF.

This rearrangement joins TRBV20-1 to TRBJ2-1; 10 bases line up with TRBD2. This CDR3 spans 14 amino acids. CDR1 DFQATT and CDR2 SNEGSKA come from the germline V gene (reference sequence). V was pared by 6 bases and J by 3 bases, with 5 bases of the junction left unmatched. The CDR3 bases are TGCAGTGCCCCAGCGGGAGGGTTCTACAATGAGCAGTTCTTC. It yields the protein CSAPAGGFYNEQFF.